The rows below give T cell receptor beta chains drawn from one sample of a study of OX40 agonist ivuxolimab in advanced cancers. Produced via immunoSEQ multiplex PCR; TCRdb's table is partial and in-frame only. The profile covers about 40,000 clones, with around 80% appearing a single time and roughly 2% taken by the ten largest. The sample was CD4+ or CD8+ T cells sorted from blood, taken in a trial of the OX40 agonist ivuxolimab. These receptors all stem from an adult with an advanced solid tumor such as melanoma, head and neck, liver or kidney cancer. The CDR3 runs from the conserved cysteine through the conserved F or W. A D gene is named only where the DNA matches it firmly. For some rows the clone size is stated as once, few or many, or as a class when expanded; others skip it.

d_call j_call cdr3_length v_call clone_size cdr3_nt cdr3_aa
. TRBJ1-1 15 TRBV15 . TGTGCCACCAGCAGAGGAAAGGTGTTGAACACTGAAGCTTTCTTT CATSRGKVLNTEAFF
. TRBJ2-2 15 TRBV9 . TGTGCCAGCAGCCACCCAGGAAGATACACCGGGGAGCTGTTTTTT CASSHPGRYTGELFF
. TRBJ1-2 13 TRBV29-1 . TGCAGCTCTTATACCGGGAGTAACTATGGCTACACCTTC CSSYTGSNYGYTF
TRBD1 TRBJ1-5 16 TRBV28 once TGTGCCAGCAACCCGTGGGCAGGGGGCAGCAATCAGCCCCAGCATTTT CASNPWAGGSNQPQHF
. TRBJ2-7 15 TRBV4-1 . TGCGCCAGCAGCCAAGCGGGACCGACTTCCTACGAGCAGTACTTC CASSQAGPTSYEQYF
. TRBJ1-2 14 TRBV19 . TGTGCCAGTAGTATATCACGGGAGAACTATGGCTACACCTTC CASSISRENYGYTF
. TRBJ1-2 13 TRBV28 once TGTGCCAGCAGTTTAGTAGGGATGAGTGGCTACACCTTC CASSLVGMSGYTF
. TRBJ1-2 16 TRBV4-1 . TGCGCCAGCAGCCAAGCTTTTTCTCAGCTTGACTATGGCTACACCTTC CASSQAFSQLDYGYTF
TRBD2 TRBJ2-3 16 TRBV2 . TGTGCCAGCAGGGCAAGGACTAGCGGGGGGTCGGATACGCAGTATTTT CASRARTSGGSDTQYF
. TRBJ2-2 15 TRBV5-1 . TGCGCCAGCAGCTTGGACAGGGTTAACACCGGGGAGCTGTTTTTT CASSLDRVNTGELFF
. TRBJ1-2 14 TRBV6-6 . TGTGCCACCACCCTACGGCAGCTAAGCTATGGCTACACCTTC CATTLRQLSYGYTF
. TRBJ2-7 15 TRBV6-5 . TGTGCCAGCAGTTACAGTTTGGCGTTGTCCTACGAGCAGTACTTC CASSYSLALSYEQYF
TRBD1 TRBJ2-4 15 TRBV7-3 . TGTGCCAGCAGCTTAGGACAGGGGTCGAAAACCATTCAGTACTTC CASSLGQGSKTIQYF
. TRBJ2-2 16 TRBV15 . TGTGCCACCAGCAGAGGGGACTTCTCGAACACCGGGGAGCTGTTTTTT CATSRGDFSNTGELFF
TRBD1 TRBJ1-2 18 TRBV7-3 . TGTGCCAGCAGCCCACGCCCCACAGGGGCGCAGCGGTTCTATGGCTACACCTTC CASSPRPTGAQRFYGYTF
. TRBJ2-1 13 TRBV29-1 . TGCAGCGTTTCATCCCTCATAGGGGTTGAGCAGTTCTTC CSVSSLIGVEQFF
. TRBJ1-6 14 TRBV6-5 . TGTGCCAGCAGTTACGGGACATCCTTTTCACCCCTCCACTTT CASSYGTSFSPLHF
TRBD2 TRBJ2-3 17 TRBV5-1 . TGCGCCAGCAGCCCGGGAGGTAGCGGGGGGGCTTACGATACGCAGTATTTT CASSPGGSGGAYDTQYF
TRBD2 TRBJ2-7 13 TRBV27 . TGTGCCAGCAGTTTCGGGGGGACCTACGAGCAGTACTTC CASSFGGTYEQYF
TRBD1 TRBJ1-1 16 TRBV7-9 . TGTGCCAGCAGCTCCGAAGGGACAGTACTGAACACTGAAGCTTTCTTT CASSSEGTVLNTEAFF
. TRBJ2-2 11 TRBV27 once TGTGCCAGCGCGAACTTGGGGGAGCTGTTTTTT CASANLGELFF